The 25 T cell receptor beta chains in this list originate from one sample, sequenced in a study of graft-versus-host responses after intestinal transplantation. Assay: immunoSEQ multiplex PCR; the TCRdb copy retains only in-frame clones and omits some. The sample carries some 15,000 clones, 80% recorded once. Intraepithelial lymphocytes and lamina propria lymphocytes were released through processing of graft tissue. The sequencing used ileum tissue, collected roughly 3.5 months after intestinal transplant. Every receptor here comes from a human patient who received an intestinal transplant, so some T cells may come from the graft donor.

The J gene is TRBJ2-5, the V gene TRBV27, with a possible D match to TRBD1 (5 bases). The J call may be in error: the DNA end matches TRBJ2-7 better. The length of the CDR3 is 19 residues. Looked up from germline, CDR1 is MNHEY and CDR2 is SMNVEV (reference sequence). The CDR3 nucleotides are TGTGCCAGCAGTCCCCAACCGGACACCGCTCGAGTCGTTCCCTACGAGCAGTACTTC. Amino acids: CASSPQPDTARVVPYEQYF.

The V and J genes are TRBV11-2 and TRBJ2-1, with a weak D call TRBD1 (6 bases). Trimming removed 1 base at V and 4 bases at J, with 11 bases between. Germline CDR1 and CDR2: SGHAT and FQNNGV. The CDR3 totals 15 residues. In DNA, the CDR3 is TGTGCCAGCAGCTTAGTCAGGGGCAATTACAATGAGCAGTTCTTC. It codes for CASSLVRGNYNEQFF.

The CDR3 DNA follows: TGTGCCAGCAGCCTCGAATACTGGACGGGTCAGCCCCAGCATTTT. It yields the protein CASSLEYWTGQPQHF. V is TRBV7-3 and J is TRBJ1-5; D gene uncertain. CDR3 length equals 15 residues. Germline V CDR1 and CDR2: SGHTA, FQGTGA. Trimming stripped 5 bases from V and 6 bases from J, with 17 bases between.

This clone appeared a single time. The chain has TRBV7-2 and TRBJ2-7; D is unresolved. CDR1 and CDR2 (germline): SGHTA, FQGNSA. The CDR3 is 18 residues long. The V gene lost 3 bases and the J gene lost 6 bases, with 27 bases spanning the gap. This CDR3 reads CASSFTPGSRRYPVEQYF. The DNA for the CDR3 is TGTGCCAGCAGCTTCACCCCCGGTTCCCGACGGTATCCGGTCGAGCAGTACTTC.

This clone was seen just once. The genes are TRBV28 and TRBJ2-7, with TRBD2 identical over 10 bases. The CDR3 consists of 16 residues. Germline assignment: CDR1 MDHEN and CDR2 SYDVKM. The J segment lost 6 bases and the V segment lost 2 bases, leaving 10 bases of the junction unmatched. CDR3: CASSLPIAGGRSEQYF. CDR3 DNA sequence: TGTGCCAGCAGTTTACCCATAGCGGGAGGAAGAAGCGAGCAGTACTTC.

The CDR3, as DNA: TGTGCCAGCAGCCAAGGGACAGGGGGCACAGATACGCAGTATTTT. Amino acid sequence: CASSQGTGGTDTQYF. This chain joins TRBV4-2 and TRBJ2-3; 9 bases match TRBD1. This CDR3 is 15 amino acids long. Unmatched junction bases numbered 0, after V lost 1 base and J lost 1 base. Germline-derived CDR1 and CDR2 are LGHNA and YNFKEQ.

This clone showed up just once. The genes are TRBV21-1 and TRBJ2-7; the table's TRBD1 call for D was not verified on the DNA. TRBV21-1 is annotated as a pseudogene. The CDR3 extends over 15 amino acids. CDR3 residues: CASSKGGQSSYEQYF. The CDR3 DNA reads as TGTGCCAGCAGCAAAGGGGGACAGAGCTCCTACGAGCAGTACTTC.

The chain carries TRBV30 and TRBJ2-3; 12 positions match TRBD1. V was clipped by 3 bases and J by 4 bases; unmatched bases: 5. The CDR3 has 15 residues. CDR1 and CDR2 from the germline V gene are GTSNPN and SVGIG (reference sequence). The CDR3 nucleotides read TGTGCCTGGAGCGCGGGACAGGGGGCGGCAGATACGCAGTATTTT. This sequence encodes CAWSAGQGAADTQYF.

This clone has a single count. The chain carries TRBV4-1 and TRBJ2-6, with D unresolved. The germline gives CDR1 MGHRA, CDR2 YSYEKL. The CDR3 is made up of 18 amino acids. Trimming stripped 1 base from V and 4 bases from J, with 17 bases between. The CDR3 spells CASSQVWIEEPGANVLTF. The CDR3 region has the DNA TGCGCCAGCAGCCAAGTTTGGATTGAGGAACCCGGGGCCAACGTCCTGACTTTC.

J is TRBJ2-7 and V is TRBV15, with TRBD1 matching over 7 bases. This CDR3 has 14 residues. Germline CDR1 is LNHNV and CDR2 is YYDKDF (reference sequence). Losses at the gene ends were 3 bases for V and 0 bases for J; bases not matched to a gene: 2. The CDR3 DNA reads as TGTGCCACCAGCAGGACAGGGCGCTCCTACGAGCAGTACTTC. This encodes CATSRTGRSYEQYF.

V is TRBV10-3 and J is TRBJ1-2; D gene ambiguous. Germline V CDR1 and CDR2: ENHRY, SYGVKD. CDR3 size: 15 residues. The V end lost 3 bases, the J end lost 7 bases, and 18 bases lay between the germline ends. The CDR3 loop is CAISERWSTWAGYTF. In DNA, the CDR3 is TGTGCCATCAGTGAACGGTGGAGTACATGGGCTGGCTACACCTTC.

This clone came up a few times. J is TRBJ2-3 and V is TRBV6-4; D unclear. From germline, CDR1 is MRHNA and CDR2 SNTAGT. The CDR3 has 13 residues. V was shortened by 0 bases and J by 3 bases, with 4 bases between the two germline ends. CDR3 loop: CASSDSTTDTQYF. DNA of the CDR3: TGTGCCAGCAGTGACTCGACAACAGATACGCAGTATTTT.

J is TRBJ2-1 and V is TRBV29-1; TRBD2 aligns across 7 bases. The CDR3 consists of 12 residues. Losses at the gene ends were 7 bases for V and 8 bases for J; bases not matched to a gene: 8. The germline gives CDR1 SQVTM, CDR2 ANQGSEA. CDR3 DNA: TGCAGCGGATGGGTAGGGAGGGATGAGCAGTTCTTC. Its protein product is CSGWVGRDEQFF.

CDR3 in DNA: TGTGCCAGCTCACCACGGAAGGGGGACGGGGCCAACGTCCTGACTTTC. Translating it yields CASSPRKGDGANVLTF. The V and J genes are TRBV18 and TRBJ2-6, with D maybe TRBD1 (6 bases). V was cut by 1 base and J by 4 bases, with 11 bases left in between. CDR3 length: 16 amino acids. Looked up from germline, CDR1 is KGHSH and CDR2 is LQKENI.

The V gene is TRBV12-5, the J gene TRBJ2-5; D is unresolved. This CDR3 spans 13 amino acids. V lost 5 bases and J 5 bases, leaving 12 bases between the germline ends. The germline gives CDR1 LGHNT, CDR2 FRNRAP. CDR3 region: CASGPSPEETQYF. The DNA of the CDR3 is TGTGCTAGTGGTCCGTCCCCAGAGGAGACCCAGTACTTC. Based on the CDR3 plus reference TRBV12-5 and TRBJ2-5, the full variable domain is DARVTQTPRHKVTEMGQEVTMRCQPILGHNTVFWYRQTMMQGLELLAYFRNRAPLDDSGMPKDRFSAEMPDATLATLKIQPSEPRDSAVYFCASGPSPEETQYFGPGTRLLVL.

The V call is TRBV25-1, the J call TRBJ2-5; TRBD2 matches at 12 bases. The ends lost 7 bases at V and 4 bases at J; junction bases unmatched: 1. The CDR3 loop spans 13 amino acids. CDR1 is MGHDK, CDR2 SYGVNS, per germline. This CDR3 reads CASKLAGGETQYF. The CDR3 DNA reads as TGTGCCAGCAAACTAGCGGGAGGAGAGACCCAGTACTTC.

The rearrangement joins TRBV2 to TRBJ2-1; D is possibly TRBD1 (5 bases). V lost 8 bases and J 0 bases, leaving 17 bases between the germline ends. The CDR3 spans 16 residues. The germline CDR1 and CDR2 sequences are SNHLY and FYNNEI. The CDR3 DNA reads TGTGCCAGCGGGGTGGGGCCGAAATACTCCTACAATGAGCAGTTCTTC. Its protein is CASGVGPKYSYNEQFF.

The chain employs TRBV19 and TRBJ2-1; D gene unclear. This CDR3 region has 15 residues. The germline V and J ends were trimmed by 2 bases and 2 bases, with 10 bases remaining between them. In germline, CDR1 is LNHDA, CDR2 SQIVND (reference sequence). Written as DNA, the CDR3 is TGTGCCAGTAGTATAAGGAGAGTAACCTACAATGAGCAGTTCTTC. This gives the protein CASSIRRVTYNEQFF.

The genes are TRBV29-1 and TRBJ1-3, with D maybe TRBD1 (5 bases). The CDR3 has 15 residues. Trimming cost V 5 bases and J 2 bases, with 16 bases left between them. Germline values: CDR1 SQVTM, CDR2 ANQGSEA. The CDR3 region is CSVYGSSGPGNTIYF. For the CDR3, the DNA is TGCAGCGTTTACGGTTCATCGGGGCCTGGAAACACCATATATTTT.

Written as DNA, the CDR3 is TGCAGCGTGGACGCTGAAGCTTTCTTT. Protein: CSVDAEAFF. The chain carries TRBV29-1 and TRBJ1-1; unclear D gene. This CDR3 has 9 amino acids. The V gene lost 6 bases and the J gene lost 6 bases, with 5 bases spanning the gap. Germline V gene sequence: CDR1 SQVTM, CDR2 ANQGSEA.

The chain recombines TRBV6-1 with TRBJ1-1; D is possibly TRBD1 (6 bases). The germline CDR1 and CDR2 sequences are MNHNS and SASEGT. CDR3 length equals 15 residues. Trimming pared 4 bases from V and 4 bases from J, leaving 16 bases between. CDR3 residues: CASSVLGGAGTEAFF. The CDR3 DNA reads TGTGCCAGCAGTGTCCTTGGGGGCGCGGGCACTGAAGCTTTCTTT.

This clone turned up a few times. V and J are TRBV4-2 and TRBJ2-7, with a weak D call TRBD2 (6 bases). Trimming pared 0 bases from V and 0 bases from J, leaving 12 bases between. The germline V gene has CDR1 LGHNA and CDR2 YNFKEQ. This CDR3 spans 16 amino acids. The CDR3 DNA follows: TGTGCCAGCAGCCAAGATTTGGGGGGAAGCTCCTACGAGCAGTACTTC. Its translation: CASSQDLGGSSYEQYF.

The chain couples TRBV7-8 to TRBJ2-1, with 8 bases identical to TRBD2. Germline CDR1 SGHVS, CDR2 FQNEAQ. This CDR3 is built from 16 residues. V trimming: 3 bases; J trimming: 4 bases; junction bases outside the gene matches: 8. The CDR3 DNA sequence: TGTGCCAGCAGCTTCCGTGGTAGCGGGGCTTACAATGAGCAGTTCTTC. Its protein is CASSFRGSGAYNEQFF.

This clone was found a few times. V gene TRBV4-3 combines with J gene TRBJ1-3; D gene ambiguous. V dropped 6 bases and J dropped 0 bases, with 12 bases sitting between them. Germline CDR1 and CDR2: LGHNA and YSLEER. CDR3 size: 15 residues. The CDR3 reads CASSPDGLSGNTIYF. CDR3 DNA sequence: TGCGCCAGCAGTCCGGACGGTCTCTCTGGAAACACCATATATTTT.

This chain links TRBV7-9 with TRBJ2-7, with D perhaps TRBD1 (7 bases). The V end lost 5 bases, the J end lost 5 bases, and 16 bases lay between the germline ends. CDR3 length equals 14 residues. Germline loops: CDR1 SEHNR, CDR2 FQNEAQ (reference sequence). The CDR3 here is CASSRGDSYHEQYF. CDR3 in DNA: TGTGCCAGCAGCAGGGGGGACAGTTACCACGAGCAGTACTTC.